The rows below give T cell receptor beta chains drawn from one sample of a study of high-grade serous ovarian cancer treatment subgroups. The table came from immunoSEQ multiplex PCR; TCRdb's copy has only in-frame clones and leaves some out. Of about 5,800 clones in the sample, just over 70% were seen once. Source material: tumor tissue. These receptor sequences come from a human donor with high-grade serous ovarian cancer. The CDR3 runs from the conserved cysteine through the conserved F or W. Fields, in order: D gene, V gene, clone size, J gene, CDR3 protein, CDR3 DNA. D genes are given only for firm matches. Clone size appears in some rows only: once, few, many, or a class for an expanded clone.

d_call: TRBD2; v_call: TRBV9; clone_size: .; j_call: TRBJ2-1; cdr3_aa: CASSSGATSGGIEQFF; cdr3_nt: TGTGCCAGCAGCAGCGGGGCTACTAGCGGGGGAATAGAGCAGTTCTTC
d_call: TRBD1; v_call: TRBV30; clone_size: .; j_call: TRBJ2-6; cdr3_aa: CAWSVMRQGVSSNLGGANVLTF; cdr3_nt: TGTGCCTGGAGTGTAATGCGACAGGGGGTATCTTCTAATCTAGGCGGGGCCAACGTCCTGACTTTC
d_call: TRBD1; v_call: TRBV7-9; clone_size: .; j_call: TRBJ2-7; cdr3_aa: CASSQTLGQGVPYEQYF; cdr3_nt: TGTGCCAGCAGCCAAACGTTGGGACAGGGGGTCCCCTACGAGCAGTACTTC
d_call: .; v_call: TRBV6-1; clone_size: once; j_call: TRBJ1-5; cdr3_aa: CASSDPRGGHSNQPQHF; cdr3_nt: TGTGCCAGCAGTGACCCCCGGGGAGGTCATAGCAATCAGCCCCAGCATTTT
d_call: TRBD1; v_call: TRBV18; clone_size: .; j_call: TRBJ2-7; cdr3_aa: CASSTSTHGTGDGEQYF; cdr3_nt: TGTGCCAGCTCAACAAGCACTCACGGGACAGGGGATGGCGAGCAGTACTTC
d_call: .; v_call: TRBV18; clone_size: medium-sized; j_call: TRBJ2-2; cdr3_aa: CASYRGGASTGELFF; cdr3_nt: TGTGCCAGCTACAGAGGCGGGGCGAGCACCGGGGAGCTGTTTTTT
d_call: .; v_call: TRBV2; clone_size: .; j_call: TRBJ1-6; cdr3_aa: CASSDTNSPLHF; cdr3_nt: TGTGCCAGCAGCGACACTAATTCACCCCTCCACTTT
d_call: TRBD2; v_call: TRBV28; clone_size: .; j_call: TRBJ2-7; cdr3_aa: CAAGGNQPAYEQYF; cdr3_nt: TGTGCTGCGGGGGGGAACCAGCCCGCCTACGAGCAGTACTTC
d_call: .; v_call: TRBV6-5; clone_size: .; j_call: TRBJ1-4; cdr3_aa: CASSSTATNEKLFF; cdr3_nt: TGTGCCAGCAGTTCGACAGCAACTAATGAAAAACTGTTTTTT
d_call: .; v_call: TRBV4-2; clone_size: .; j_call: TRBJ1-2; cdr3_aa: CASSFTYGYTF; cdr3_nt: TGTGCCAGCAGCTTTACCTATGGCTACACCTTC
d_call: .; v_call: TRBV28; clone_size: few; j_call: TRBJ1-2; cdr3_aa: CASRLTPLDGYTF; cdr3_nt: TGTGCCAGCAGGCTGACCCCTTTGGACGGCTACACCTTC
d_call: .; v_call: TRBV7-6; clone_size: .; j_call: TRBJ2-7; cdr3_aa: CASSLGEGFEQYF; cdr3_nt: TGTGCCAGCAGCCTGGGCGAAGGGTTTGAGCAGTACTTC
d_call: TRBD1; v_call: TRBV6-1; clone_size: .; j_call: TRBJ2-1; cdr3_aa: CASRAGTGWANEQFF; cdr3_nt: TGTGCCAGCAGGGCCGGGACAGGGTGGGCCAATGAGCAGTTCTTC
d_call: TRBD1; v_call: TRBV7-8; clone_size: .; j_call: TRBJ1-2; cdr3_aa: CASRSDRVYGYTF; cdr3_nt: TGTGCCAGCAGATCCGACAGGGTCTACGGCTACACCTTC
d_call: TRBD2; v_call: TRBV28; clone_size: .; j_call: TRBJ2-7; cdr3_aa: CASTPPGGYSYEQYF; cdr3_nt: TGTGCCAGCACCCCTCCGGGAGGGTACTCCTACGAGCAGTACTTC
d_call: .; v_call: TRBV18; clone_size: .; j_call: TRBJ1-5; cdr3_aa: CASSLQQGQPQHF; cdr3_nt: TGTGCCAGCTCACTGCAGCAGGGACAGCCCCAGCATTTT
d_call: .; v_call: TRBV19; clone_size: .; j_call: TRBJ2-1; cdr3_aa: CASSPSWDTSIHEQFF; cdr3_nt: TGTGCCAGTAGTCCCTCATGGGACACATCCATACATGAGCAGTTCTTC
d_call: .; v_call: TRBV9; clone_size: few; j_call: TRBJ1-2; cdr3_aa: CASSPEVRGGYTF; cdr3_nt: TGTGCCAGCAGCCCCGAGGTCAGGGGAGGCTACACCTTC
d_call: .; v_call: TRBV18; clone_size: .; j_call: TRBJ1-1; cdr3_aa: CASSPLRGVNTEAFF; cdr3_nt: TGTGCCAGCTCGCCCTTGAGGGGGGTAAACACTGAAGCTTTCTTT
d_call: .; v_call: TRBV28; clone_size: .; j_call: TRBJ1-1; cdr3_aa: CASSPTPGNTEAFF; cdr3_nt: TGTGCCAGCAGTCCCACGCCGGGGAACACTGAAGCTTTCTTT
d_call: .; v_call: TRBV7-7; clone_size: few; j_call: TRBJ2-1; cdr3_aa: CASSLDGGDEQFF; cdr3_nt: TGTGCCAGCAGCTTAGACGGTGGCGATGAGCAGTTCTTC
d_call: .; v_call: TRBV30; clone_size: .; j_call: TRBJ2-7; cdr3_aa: CAWSYTGTYEQYF; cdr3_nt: TGTGCCTGGAGTTATACAGGAACCTACGAGCAGTACTTC
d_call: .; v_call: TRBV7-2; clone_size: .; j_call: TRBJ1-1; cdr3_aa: CASSLAQVEAFF; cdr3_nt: TGTGCCAGCAGCTTAGCCCAGGTTGAAGCTTTCTTT
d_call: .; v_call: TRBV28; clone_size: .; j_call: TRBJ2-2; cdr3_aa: CASSSQGRTGELFF; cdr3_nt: TGTGCCAGCAGTTCCCAGGGGCGGACAGGGGAGCTGTTTTTT
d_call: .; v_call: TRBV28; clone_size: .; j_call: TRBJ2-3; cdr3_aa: CASRSGSDTQYF; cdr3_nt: TGTGCCAGCAGGTCGGGGAGCGATACGCAGTATTTT
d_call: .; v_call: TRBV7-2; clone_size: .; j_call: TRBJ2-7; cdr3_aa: CASSLGQPAGIYEQYF; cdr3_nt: TGTGCCAGCAGCTTAGGTCAGCCAGCAGGAATCTACGAGCAGTACTTC
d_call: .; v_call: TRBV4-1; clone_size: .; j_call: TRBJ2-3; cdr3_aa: CASSRPPADTQYF; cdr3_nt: TGCGCCAGCAGCCGCCCCCCCGCAGATACGCAGTATTTT
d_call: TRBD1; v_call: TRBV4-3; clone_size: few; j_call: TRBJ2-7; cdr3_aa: CASSPYRGIYEQYF; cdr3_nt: TGCGCCAGCAGCCCGTACAGGGGCATCTACGAGCAGTACTTC
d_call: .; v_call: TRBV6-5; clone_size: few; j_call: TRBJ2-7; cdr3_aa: CASSWGLIQDEQYF; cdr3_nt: TGTGCCAGCAGTTGGGGACTGATCCAGGACGAGCAGTACTTC
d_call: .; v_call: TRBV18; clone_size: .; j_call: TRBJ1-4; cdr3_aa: CASSPAANEKLFF; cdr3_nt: TGTGCCAGCTCACCAGCGGCTAATGAAAAACTGTTTTTT
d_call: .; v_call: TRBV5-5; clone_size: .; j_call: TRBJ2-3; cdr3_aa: CASSLRTDTQYF; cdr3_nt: TGTGCCAGCAGCCTCCGGACAGATACGCAGTATTTT
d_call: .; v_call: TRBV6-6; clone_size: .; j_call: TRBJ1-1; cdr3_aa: CASSYRAGEAFF; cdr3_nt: TGTGCCAGCAGTTACAGGGCAGGGGAAGCTTTCTTT